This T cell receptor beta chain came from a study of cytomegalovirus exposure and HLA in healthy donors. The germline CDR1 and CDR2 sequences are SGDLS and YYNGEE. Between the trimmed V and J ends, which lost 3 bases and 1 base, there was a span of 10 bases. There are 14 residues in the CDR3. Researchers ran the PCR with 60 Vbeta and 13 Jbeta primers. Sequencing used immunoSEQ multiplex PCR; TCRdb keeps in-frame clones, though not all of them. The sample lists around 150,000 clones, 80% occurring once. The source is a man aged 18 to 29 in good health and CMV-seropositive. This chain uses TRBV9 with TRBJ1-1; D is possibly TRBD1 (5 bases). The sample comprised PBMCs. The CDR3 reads CASSEGQGNTEAFF. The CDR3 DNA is TGTGCCAGCAGCGAGGGGCAGGGGAACACTGAAGCTTTCTTT.